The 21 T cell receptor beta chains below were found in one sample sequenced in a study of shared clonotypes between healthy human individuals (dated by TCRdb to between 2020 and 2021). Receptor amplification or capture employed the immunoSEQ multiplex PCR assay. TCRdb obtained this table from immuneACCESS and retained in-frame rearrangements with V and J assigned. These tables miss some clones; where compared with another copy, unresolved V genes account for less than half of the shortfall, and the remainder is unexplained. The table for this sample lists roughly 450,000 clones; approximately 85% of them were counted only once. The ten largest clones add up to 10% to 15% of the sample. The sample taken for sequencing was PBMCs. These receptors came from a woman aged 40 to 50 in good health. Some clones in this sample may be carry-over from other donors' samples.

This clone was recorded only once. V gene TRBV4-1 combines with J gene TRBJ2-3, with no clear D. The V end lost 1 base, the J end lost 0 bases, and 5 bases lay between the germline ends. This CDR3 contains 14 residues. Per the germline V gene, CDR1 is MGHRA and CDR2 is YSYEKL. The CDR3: CASSQVGSTDTQYF. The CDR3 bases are TGCGCCAGCAGCCAAGTGGGGAGCACAGATACGCAGTATTTT.

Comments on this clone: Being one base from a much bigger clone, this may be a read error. The CDR3 DNA reads TGTGCCACCAGTGATTACGACAGGGGCTATGGCTACACCTTC. Translating gives CATSDYDRGYGYTF. V and J are TRBV10-3 and TRBJ1-2; 8 positions match TRBD1. CDR1 is ENHRY, CDR2 SYGVKD, per germline. The CDR3 contains 14 residues.

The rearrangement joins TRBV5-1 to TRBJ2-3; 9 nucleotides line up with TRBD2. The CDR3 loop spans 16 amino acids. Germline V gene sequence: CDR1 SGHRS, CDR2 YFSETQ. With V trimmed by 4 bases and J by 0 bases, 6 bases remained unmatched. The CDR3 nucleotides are TGCGCCAGCAGCATTGCCCTAGCGGGAAGCACAGATACGCAGTATTTT. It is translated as CASSIALAGSTDTQYF.

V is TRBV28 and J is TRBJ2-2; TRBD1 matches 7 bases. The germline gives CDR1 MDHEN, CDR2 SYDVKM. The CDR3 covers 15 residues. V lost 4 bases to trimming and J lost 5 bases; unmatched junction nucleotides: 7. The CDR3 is CASSSPGQKTGELFF. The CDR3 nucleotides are TGTGCCAGCAGTTCTCCGGGACAGAAGACCGGGGAGCTGTTTTTT.

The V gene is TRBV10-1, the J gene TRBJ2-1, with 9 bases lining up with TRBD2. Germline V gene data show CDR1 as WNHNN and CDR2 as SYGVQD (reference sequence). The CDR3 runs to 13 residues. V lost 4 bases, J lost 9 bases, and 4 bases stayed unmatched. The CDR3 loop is CASSVVREGEQFF. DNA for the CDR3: TGCGCCAGCAGTGTTGTGCGGGAGGGTGAGCAGTTCTTC.

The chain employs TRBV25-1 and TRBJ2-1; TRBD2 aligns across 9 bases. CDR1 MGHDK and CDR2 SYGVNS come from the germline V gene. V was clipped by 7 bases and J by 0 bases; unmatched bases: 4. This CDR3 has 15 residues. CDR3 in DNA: TGTGCCAGCACCAGAGCGGGAGGCTCCTACAATGAGCAGTTCTTC. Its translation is CASTRAGGSYNEQFF.

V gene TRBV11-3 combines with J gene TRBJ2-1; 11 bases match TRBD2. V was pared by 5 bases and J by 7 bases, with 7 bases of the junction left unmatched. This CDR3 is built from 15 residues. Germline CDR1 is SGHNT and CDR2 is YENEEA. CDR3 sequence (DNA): TGTGCCAGCAGCCGTAGTAGCGGGAGGGGTAATGAGCAGTTCTTC. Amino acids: CASSRSSGRGNEQFF.

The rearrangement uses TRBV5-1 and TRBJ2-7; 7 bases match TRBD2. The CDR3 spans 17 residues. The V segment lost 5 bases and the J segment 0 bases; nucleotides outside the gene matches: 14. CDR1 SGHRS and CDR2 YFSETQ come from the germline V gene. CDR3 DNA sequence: TGCGCCAGCAGACGCGGGGGAAACGCAGATTTCTCCTACGAGCAGTACTTC. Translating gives CASRRGGNADFSYEQYF.

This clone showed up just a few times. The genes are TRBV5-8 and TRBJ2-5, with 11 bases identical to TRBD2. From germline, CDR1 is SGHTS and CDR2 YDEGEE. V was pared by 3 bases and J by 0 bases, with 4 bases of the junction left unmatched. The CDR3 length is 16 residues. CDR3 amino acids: CASSYLAGGNQETQYF. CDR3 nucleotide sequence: TGTGCCAGCAGCTATTTAGCGGGAGGGAACCAAGAGACCCAGTACTTC.

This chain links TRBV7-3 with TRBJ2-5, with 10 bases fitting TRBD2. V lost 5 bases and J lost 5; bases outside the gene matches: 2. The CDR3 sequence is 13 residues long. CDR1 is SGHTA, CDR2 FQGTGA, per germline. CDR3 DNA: TGTGCCAGCAGCCCTAGCGGGAGTGAGACCCAGTACTTC. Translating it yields CASSPSGSETQYF.

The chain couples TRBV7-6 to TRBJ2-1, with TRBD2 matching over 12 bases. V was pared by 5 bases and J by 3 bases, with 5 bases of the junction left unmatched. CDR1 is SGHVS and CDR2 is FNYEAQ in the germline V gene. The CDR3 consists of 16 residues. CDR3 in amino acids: CASSLQLAGGYNEQFF. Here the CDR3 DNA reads TGTGCCAGCAGCCTCCAACTAGCGGGAGGCTACAATGAGCAGTTCTTC.

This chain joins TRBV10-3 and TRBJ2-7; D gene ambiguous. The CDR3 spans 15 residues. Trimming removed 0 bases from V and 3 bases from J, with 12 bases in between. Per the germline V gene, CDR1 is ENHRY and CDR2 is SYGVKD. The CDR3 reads CAISESSVEIYEQYF. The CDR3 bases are TGTGCCATCAGTGAGTCGTCAGTAGAGATCTACGAGCAGTACTTC.

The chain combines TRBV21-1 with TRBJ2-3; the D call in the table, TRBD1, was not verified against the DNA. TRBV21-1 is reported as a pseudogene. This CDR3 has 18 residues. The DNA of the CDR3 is TGTGCCAGCAGCAAAGGAAAAGAAGACAGGGAATGCACAGATACGCAGTATTTT. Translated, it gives CASSKGKEDRECTDTQYF.

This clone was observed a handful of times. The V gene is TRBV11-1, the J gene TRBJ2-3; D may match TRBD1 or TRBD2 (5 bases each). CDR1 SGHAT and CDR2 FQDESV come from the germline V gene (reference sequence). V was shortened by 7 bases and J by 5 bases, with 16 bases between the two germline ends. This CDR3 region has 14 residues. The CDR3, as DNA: TGTGCCAGCACCCCGCAGGGACCTGAAGATACGCAGTATTTT. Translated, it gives CASTPQGPEDTQYF. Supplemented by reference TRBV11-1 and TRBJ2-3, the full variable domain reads EAEVAQSPRYKITEKSQAVAFWCDPISGHATLYWYRQILGQGPELLVQFQDESVVDDSQLPKDRFSAERLKGVDSTLKIQPAELGDSAMYLCASTPQGPEDTQYFGPGTRLTVL.

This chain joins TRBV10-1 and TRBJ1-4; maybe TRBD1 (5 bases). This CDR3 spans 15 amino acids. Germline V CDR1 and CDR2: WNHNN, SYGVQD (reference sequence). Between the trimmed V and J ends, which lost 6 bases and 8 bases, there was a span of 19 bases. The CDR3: CASSSTNDRGEKLFF. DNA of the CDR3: TGCGCCAGCAGCTCTACCAACGACCGGGGGGAAAAACTGTTTTTT.

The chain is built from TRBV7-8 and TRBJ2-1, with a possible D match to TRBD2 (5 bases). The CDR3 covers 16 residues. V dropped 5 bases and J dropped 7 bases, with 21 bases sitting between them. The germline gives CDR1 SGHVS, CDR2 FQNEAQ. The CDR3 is CASSLGPDVRGNEQFF. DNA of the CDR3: TGTGCCAGCAGCCTAGGCCCGGATGTAAGAGGGAATGAGCAGTTCTTC.

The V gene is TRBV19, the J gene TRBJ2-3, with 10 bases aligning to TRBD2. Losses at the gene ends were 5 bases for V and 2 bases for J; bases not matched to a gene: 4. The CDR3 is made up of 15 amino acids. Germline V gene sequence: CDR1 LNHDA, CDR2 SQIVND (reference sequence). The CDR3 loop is CASSSLAGVTDTQYF. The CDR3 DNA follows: TGTGCCAGTAGTTCGCTAGCGGGAGTCACAGATACGCAGTATTTT.

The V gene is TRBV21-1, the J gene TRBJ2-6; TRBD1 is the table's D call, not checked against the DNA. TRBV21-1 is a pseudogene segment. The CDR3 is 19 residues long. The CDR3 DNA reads TGTGCCAGCAGTATATTTGCCGGGACAGGGTACTCTGGGGCCAACGTCCTGACTTTC. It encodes CASSIFAGTGYSGANVLTF.

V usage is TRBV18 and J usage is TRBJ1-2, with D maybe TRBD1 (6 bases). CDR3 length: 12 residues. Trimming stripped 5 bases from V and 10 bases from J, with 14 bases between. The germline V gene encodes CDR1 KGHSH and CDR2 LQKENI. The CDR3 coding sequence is TGTGCCAGCTCAACAGGGTTAGATGCCTACACCTTC. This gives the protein CASSTGLDAYTF.

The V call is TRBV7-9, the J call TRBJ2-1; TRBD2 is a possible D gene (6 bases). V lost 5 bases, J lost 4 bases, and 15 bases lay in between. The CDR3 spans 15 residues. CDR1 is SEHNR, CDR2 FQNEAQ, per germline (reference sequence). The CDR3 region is CASSHTGTPYNEQFF. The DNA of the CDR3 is TGTGCCAGCAGCCATACCGGGACTCCATACAATGAGCAGTTCTTC.

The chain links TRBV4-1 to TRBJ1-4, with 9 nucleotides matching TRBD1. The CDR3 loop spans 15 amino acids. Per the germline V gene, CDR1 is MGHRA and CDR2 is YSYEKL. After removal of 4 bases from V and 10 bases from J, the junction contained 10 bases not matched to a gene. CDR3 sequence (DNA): TGCGCCAGCAGCCCACCGGGACAGGGCTTGGGAAAACTGTTTTTT. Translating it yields CASSPPGQGLGKLFF.